This entry lists 23 T cell receptor beta chains sequenced from one sample in a study of neurological immune-mediated disorders (dated by TCRdb to the late 2010s). What this sample's time point label stands for: longitudinal time-point 2. Library preparation used 5' RACE. The sequencer was an Illumina HiSeq 2500. Clones were called with MiXCR by TCRdb after fastp trimmed the public reads at Q25, and only in-frame beta chains were retained. Identical CDR3 protein sequences are pooled into one entry, listed with their most common genes and DNA. This sample has tens of thousands of distinct CDR3 sequences in its table, and about 13% of those were observed once. The leading ten clones occupy around 2.3% of the sample. The sequencing sample was made of PBMCs. Receptor source: a middle-aged woman in good health.

J is TRBJ2-5 and V is TRBV6-2 or TRBV6-3, with 10 positions matching TRBD2. The CDR3 covers 14 residues. V was pared by 3 bases and J by 11 bases, with 9 bases of the junction left unmatched. The germline gives CDR1 MNHEY, CDR2 SVGEGT. CDR3: CASSYRPSGSKQYF. The DNA of the CDR3 is TGTGCCAGCAGTTATCGGCCTAGCGGGAGTAAACAGTACTTC.

This clonotype came up many times. The chain's CDR3 is CSATAHGSRNEQFF. CDR3 in DNA: TGCAGTGCGACGGCGCACGGGAGTCGGAATGAGCAGTTCTTC. The chain combines TRBV20-1 with TRBJ2-1; tentatively, D is TRBD2 (6 bases). The CDR3 consists of 14 residues. Germline V gives CDR1 DFQATT, CDR2 SNEGSKA (reference sequence). V was clipped by 6 bases and J by 7 bases, with 19 bases between them.

This clonotype was detected only once. The genes are TRBV5-1 and TRBJ1-4, with D possibly being TRBD1 (6 bases). This CDR3 is built from 15 residues. Germline CDR1 is SGHRS and CDR2 is YFSETQ. Trimming pared 4 bases from V and 6 bases from J, leaving 16 bases between. CDR3 bases: TGCGCCAGCAGCCCTTGGGGGGGCATTTATGAAAAACTGTTTTTT. Translating it yields CASSPWGGIYEKLFF.

This clonotype was detected many times. The chain links TRBV10-3 to TRBJ2-2, with D hard to call. This CDR3 region has 13 residues. Trimming removed 7 bases from V and 1 base from J, with 7 bases in between. Germline CDR1 and CDR2: ENHRY and SYGVKD. The CDR3 loop reads CAITQKNTGELFF. CDR3 DNA sequence: TGTGCCATCACCCAGAAGAACACCGGGGAGCTGTTTTTT.

A few counts support this clonotype. This sequence joins TRBV7-2 and TRBJ1-3; 8 bases are a match to TRBD1. Germline trimming cut 6 bases from V and 0 bases from J; bases unmatched to any gene: 4. CDR1 and CDR2 (germline): SGHTA, FQGNSA. This CDR3 is 15 amino acids long. The CDR3 sequence is CASSYDRGSGNTIYF. The CDR3 bases are TGTGCCAGCAGTTACGACAGGGGCTCTGGAAACACCATATATTTT.

In its sample, this clonotype was seen many times. V gene TRBV5-1 combines with J gene TRBJ1-2; D call uncertain. V lost 4 bases and J 3 bases, leaving 7 bases between the germline ends. The CDR3 has 12 residues. Looked up from germline, CDR1 is SGHRS and CDR2 is YFSETQ. DNA for the CDR3: TGCGCCAGCAGCAGTGTGGACTATGGCTACACCTTC. It encodes CASSSVDYGYTF.

This clonotype was observed many times. The rearrangement links TRBV14 to TRBJ2-7; no reliable D call. Germline assignment: CDR1 SGHDN and CDR2 FVKESK. The CDR3 loop spans 17 amino acids. V lost 4 bases and J 2 bases, leaving 21 bases between the germline ends. The CDR3 reads CASSRWFHSNGPYEQYF. CDR3 nucleotide sequence: TGTGCCAGCAGCCGGTGGTTTCATTCTAACGGTCCCTACGAGCAGTACTTC.

This clonotype was recorded at least ten times. The V and J genes are TRBV27 and TRBJ1-3; D is ambiguous. The CDR3 sequence is 13 residues long. Looked up from germline, CDR1 is MNHEY and CDR2 is SMNVEV (reference sequence). V was trimmed by 2 bases and J by 8 bases, leaving 10 bases between them. Here the CDR3 reads CASSLQAGDTIYF. CDR3 coding DNA: TGTGCCAGCAGTTTACAAGCTGGTGACACCATATATTTT.

This clonotype was observed many times. V usage is TRBV10-3 and J usage is TRBJ2-1, with 9 bases aligning to TRBD1. The CDR3 totals 13 residues. The trim removed 8 bases at V and 8 bases at J, leaving 7 bases unmatched. CDR1 and CDR2 from the germline V gene are ENHRY and SYGVKD. CDR3 region: CAILGQGRDEQFF. DNA for the CDR3: TGTGCCATCCTAGGACAGGGGAGGGATGAGCAGTTCTTC.

This clonotype has at least ten counts. The chain links TRBV6-2 or TRBV6-3 to TRBJ1-5, with D possibly being TRBD1 (5 bases). V dropped 6 bases and J dropped 4 bases, with 10 bases sitting between them. The germline gives CDR1 MNHEY, CDR2 SVGEGT. CDR3 length: 13 residues. The DNA of the CDR3 is TGTGCCAGCAGCCGGGCAGGGAATCAGCCCCAGCATTTT. As protein: CASSRAGNQPQHF.

This clonotype was counted at least ten times. The CDR3 spells CASSNRASGANVLTF. In DNA form, the CDR3 reads TGTGCCAGCAGCAACAGGGCCTCTGGGGCCAACGTCCTGACTTTC. The J gene is TRBJ2-6, the V gene TRBV7-2; perhaps TRBD1 as D (6 bases). The CDR3 contains 15 residues. Germline V gene data show CDR1 as SGHTA and CDR2 as FQGNSA. V lost 5 bases, J lost 0 bases, and 8 bases lay in between.

The table lists this clonotype with many counts. The chain uses TRBV12-3 or TRBV12-4 and TRBJ2-5; D not certain. The CDR3 sequence is 13 residues long. Trimming took 3 bases from V and 5 from J, leaving 10 bases between them. The CDR3 sequence: CASSFGIGETQYF. The DNA of the CDR3 is TGTGCCAGCAGTTTCGGCATCGGGGAGACCCAGTACTTC.

This clonotype has more than one count but fewer than ten. V is TRBV5-1 and J is TRBJ2-5; TRBD1 agrees at 7 bases. V was pared by 0 bases and J by 5 bases, with 4 bases of the junction left unmatched. Germline V lookup: CDR1 SGHRS, CDR2 YFSETQ. The CDR3 runs 14 residues. CDR3 sequence (DNA): TGCGCCAGCAGCTTGGGGACAGGTGAGGAGACCCAGTACTTC. Translated: CASSLGTGEETQYF. Complete variable domain (other parts from reference TRBV5-1 and TRBJ2-5): KAGVTQTPRYLIKTRGQQVTLSCSPISGHRSVSWYQQTPGQGLQFLFEYFSETQRNKGNFPGRFSGRQFSNSRSEMNVSTLELGDSALYLCASSLGTGEETQYFGPGTRLLVL.

This clonotype was detected many times. The genes are TRBV6-5 and TRBJ1-2; no clear D. The length of the CDR3 is 13 residues. V lost 4 bases, J lost 6 bases, and 12 bases lay in between. Germline V lookup: CDR1 MNHEY, CDR2 SVGAGI. DNA of the CDR3: TGTGCCAGCAGTTTGGCCCGGGAGGATGGCTACACCTTC. It yields the protein CASSLAREDGYTF.

A few counts support this clonotype. One end of the junction is discordant with germline, which a read error may explain. This chain connects TRBV7-7 to TRBJ2-2; 7 bases are shared with TRBD1. Germline V gene sequence: CDR1 SSHAT, CDR2 FNYEAQ (reference sequence). This CDR3 region has 14 residues. The CDR3: CASSSLDRTGELFF. Here the CDR3 DNA reads TGTGCTAGCAGCTCTTTGGACAGGACCGGGGAGCTGTTTTTT.

By share, this clonotype ranks as medium-sized. The rearrangement joins TRBV6-5 to TRBJ1-1, with D unclear. With 7 bases removed from V and 7 bases from J, the gap between germline ends came to 16 bases. This CDR3 spans 13 amino acids. Germline CDR1 and CDR2: MNHEY and SVGAGI. CDR3 protein: CASTRTAGVEAFF. The CDR3 DNA reads as TGTGCCAGCACGCGCACGGCAGGCGTTGAAGCTTTCTTT.

The rearrangement uses TRBV29-1 and TRBJ1-2; 9 bases fit TRBD1. The CDR3 has 12 amino acids. The V and J ends lost 3 bases and 7 bases, in that order; junction bases with no gene match: 3. Germline V gives CDR1 SQVTM, CDR2 ANQGSEA. The DNA for the CDR3 is TGCAGCGTTGAGGGGGACAGGGCTGGCTACACCTTC. It specifies CSVEGDRAGYTF.

This clonotype was counted only a few times. The V and J genes are TRBV6-5 and TRBJ2-3; D is ambiguous. CDR1 is MNHEY, CDR2 SVGAGI, per germline. V lost 0 bases, J lost 4 bases, and 8 bases lay in between. This CDR3 has 14 residues. CDR3 sequence: CASSYSAGSDTQYF. The CDR3, as DNA: TGTGCCAGCAGTTACTCGGCAGGATCAGATACGCAGTATTTT.

The chain employs TRBV6-4 and TRBJ2-1; 8 bases line up with TRBD1. CDR1 and CDR2 (germline): MRHNA, SNTAGT. The trim removed 3 bases at V and 7 bases at J, leaving 8 bases unmatched. The CDR3 has 15 residues. The CDR3 spells CASSEWTGSRNEQFF. The CDR3 nucleotides are TGTGCCAGCAGTGAGTGGACAGGGTCTAGGAATGAGCAGTTCTTC.

This clonotype appeared once. This may stem from a read error, because a much larger clone lies one nucleotide away. The J gene is TRBJ1-5, the V gene TRBV12-3 or TRBV12-4, with 11 bases fitting TRBD1. The CDR3 length is 15 residues. The CDR3 sequence is CVSSLGTGGRQPQHF. DNA for the CDR3: TGTGTCAGCAGTCTAGGGACAGGGGGAAGGCAGCCCCAGCATTTT.

The sample holds many counts of this clonotype. V is TRBV5-5 and J is TRBJ2-7; D possibly matches TRBD1 or TRBD2 (5 bases each). The CDR3 is 10 amino acids. V was pared by 9 bases and J by 10 bases, with 14 bases between. In germline, CDR1 is SGHKS, CDR2 YYEKEE (reference sequence). The CDR3 is CATGTPVQYF. CDR3 sequence (DNA): TGTGCCACAGGGACCCCCGTCCAGTACTTC.

This clonotype has a count of ten or more. The J gene is TRBJ2-1, the V gene TRBV20-1; tentatively, D is TRBD2 (5 bases). The V end was cut by 6 bases, the J end by 4 bases, with 16 bases between. This CDR3 has 14 amino acids. CDR1 is DFQATT, CDR2 SNEGSKA, per germline (reference sequence). DNA for the CDR3: TGCAGTGCCCGGCCGCCGGACTTTTACAATGAGCAGTTCTTC. Amino acids: CSARPPDFYNEQFF.

The table lists this clonotype with many counts. This chain uses TRBV29-1 with TRBJ1-1; D gene ambiguous. Germline lookup yields CDR1 SQVTM and CDR2 ANQGSEA. The CDR3 consists of 10 residues. The ends were cut back, 2 bases at V and 8 bases at J, with 6 bases in the middle. CDR3 residues: CSVERIEAFF. DNA for the CDR3: TGCAGCGTTGAAAGGATAGAAGCTTTCTTT.